The clone carrying this T cell receptor (beta chain) was observed a few times. What it recognizes is unknown. The PCR made use of 60 Vbeta and 13 Jbeta primers. The table came from immunoSEQ multiplex PCR; TCRdb's copy has only in-frame clones and leaves some out. Among some 96,000 clones listed, 76% were seen once. Germline V lookup: CDR1 SGHRS, CDR2 YFSETQ. The CDR3 totals 13 residues. The ends were cut back, 0 bases at V and 5 bases at J, with 8 bases in the middle. The data derive from a study of cytomegalovirus exposure and HLA in healthy donors. Study-wide results and limits: Among the sequence variants, a highly shared cluster was likely an artifact of sequencing. Some public TCRs appeared in many individuals, while most sequences were rare.

This clonotype was sampled from a man aged 40-49 years in good health and CMV-seronegative. The genes are TRBV5-1 and TRBJ1-2; D ambiguous. Input material: PBMCs. CDR3 sequence: CASSLGLAYGYTF. Here the CDR3 DNA reads TGCGCCAGCAGCTTGGGTCTGGCTTATGGCTACACCTTC.